This T cell receptor (beta chain) was captured in a study of blood T cell repertoires in COVID-19. On the study more broadly: The origin of the acute and convalescent COVID-19 samples was the United States, Italy and Spain. In each case, the material was cDNA or gDNA derived from T cells, B-cell-depleted T cells, or PBMCs.

In the authors' workflow: Researchers report that nucleated cell counts were estimated from reference gene primer amplification. Method: immunoSEQ multiplex PCR; TCRdb's copy keeps in-frame clones and lacks some. That table furnishes V, J and clone size, whereas the DNA furnished D and trimming. The table lists 210,000 or so clones, 88% of them singletons. V dropped 8 bases and J dropped 2 bases, with 19 bases sitting between them. The germline V gene has CDR1 SNHLY and CDR2 FYNNEI. The CDR3 length is 15 residues. The sample consisted of peripheral blood. This sequence joins TRBV2 and TRBJ2-7; D might be TRBD1 (6 bases). This TCR was sampled from a woman in her fifties or sixties with acute or convalescent COVID-19. The DNA of the CDR3 is TGTGCCAGCCGTGGGGGCGCGACCGTCACCTACGAGCAGTACTTC. Its protein is CASRGGATVTYEQYF.